This T cell receptor beta chain emerged from a study of CD8 T cells in Susac syndrome. This CDR3 comprises 16 residues. V was cut by 1 base and J by 0 bases, with 13 bases left in between. Germline CDR1 and CDR2: LGHNA and YNFKEQ. About this clonotype: Its antigen is undetermined.

Sequencing of TCR beta, carried out with a high-throughput approach, was applied to CD8+ and CD4+ T cells from the blood. It was treatment-naive patients with stable or active relapsing-remitting disease who made up the multiple sclerosis controls. Findings and limits, study-wide: The study admitted that it had a relatively small number of individuals in its TCR sequencing and HLA analysis.

The RNA, about 0.5 to 1 ug, was put through reverse transcription using random hexamers. The immunoSEQ assay covered 54 Vbeta and 13 Jbeta segments for CDR3. TCRdb redid the calling of the immunoSEQ multiplex PCR reads with MiXCR, one entry per CDR3 protein. Here the sample spans hundreds of thousands of distinct CDR3 sequences, about 94% being singletons. Source material: CD8+ T cells from PBMCs. The receptor was derived from a human donor with multiple sclerosis. The J gene is TRBJ2-7, the V gene TRBV4-2, with D possibly matching TRBD2 (6 bases). The CDR3 reads CASSQAPSASSYEQYF. CDR3 nucleotide sequence: TGTGCCAGCAGCCAAGCCCCTAGCGCCAGCTCCTACGAGCAGTACTTC.